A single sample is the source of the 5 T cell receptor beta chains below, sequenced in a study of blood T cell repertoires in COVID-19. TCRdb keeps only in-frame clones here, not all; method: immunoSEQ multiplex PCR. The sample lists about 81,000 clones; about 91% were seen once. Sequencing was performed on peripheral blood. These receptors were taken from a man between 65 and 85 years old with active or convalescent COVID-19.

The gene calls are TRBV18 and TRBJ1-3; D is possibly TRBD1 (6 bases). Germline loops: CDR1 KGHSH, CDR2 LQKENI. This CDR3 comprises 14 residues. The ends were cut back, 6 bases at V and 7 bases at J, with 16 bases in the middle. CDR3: CASSPRTGGNTIYF. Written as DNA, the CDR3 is TGTGCCAGCTCCCCGCGGACGGGGGGCAACACCATATATTTT.

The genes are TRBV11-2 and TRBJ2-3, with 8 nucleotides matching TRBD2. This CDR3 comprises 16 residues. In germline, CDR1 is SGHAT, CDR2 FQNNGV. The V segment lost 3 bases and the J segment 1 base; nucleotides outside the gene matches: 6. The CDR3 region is CASSFSASGRTDTQYF. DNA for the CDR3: TGTGCCAGCAGCTTTAGCGCTAGCGGGCGCACAGATACGCAGTATTTT.

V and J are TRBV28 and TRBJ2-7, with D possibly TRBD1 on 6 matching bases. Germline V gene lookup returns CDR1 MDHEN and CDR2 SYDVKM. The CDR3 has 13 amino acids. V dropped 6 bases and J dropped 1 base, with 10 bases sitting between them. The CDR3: CASSPGQSYEQYF. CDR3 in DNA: TGTGCCAGCAGCCCGGGACAATCCTACGAGCAGTACTTC.

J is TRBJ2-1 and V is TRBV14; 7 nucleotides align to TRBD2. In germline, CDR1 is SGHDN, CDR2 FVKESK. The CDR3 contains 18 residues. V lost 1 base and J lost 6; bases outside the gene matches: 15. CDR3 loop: CASSQGLRPGGSVNEQFF. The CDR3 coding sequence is TGTGCCAGCAGCCAAGGCCTGAGACCGGGGGGATCGGTCAATGAGCAGTTCTTC. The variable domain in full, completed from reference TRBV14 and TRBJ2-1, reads EAGVTQFPSHSVIEKGQTVTLRCDPISGHDNLYWYRRVMGKEIKFLLHFVKESKQDESGMPNNRFLAERTGGTYSTLKVQPAELEDSGVYFCASSQGLRPGGSVNEQFFGPGTRLTVL.

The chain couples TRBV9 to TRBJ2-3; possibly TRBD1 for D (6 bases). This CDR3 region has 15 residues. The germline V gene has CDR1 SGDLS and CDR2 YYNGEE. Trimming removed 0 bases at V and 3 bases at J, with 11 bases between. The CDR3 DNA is TGTGCCAGCAGCGTAGAAGGCAGGGGAACAGATACGCAGTATTTT. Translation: CASSVEGRGTDTQYF.